A selection of T cell receptor beta chains follows, all from one sample in a study of T cells in Graves' hyperthyroidism and ophthalmopathy. TCRdb reprocessed the multiplex PCR reads via MiXCR and lists one record per CDR3 protein. Among fewer than 450,000 distinct CDR3 sequences listed, over 12% were seen once. The material sequenced was blood. These receptors all stem from a man between 45 and 60 years old with Graves' ophthalmopathy. The conserved cysteine and the conserved F or W are not part of the CDR3 here. Each record gives: V gene, D gene, J gene, CDR3 protein. The D gene is left open where the match is weak.

>TRBV20-1|TRBD2|TRBJ2-2
SARGGSGRAYTGELF
>TRBV15|-|TRBJ2-1
ATSYPAEGGNEQF
>TRBV27|TRBD1|TRBJ1-6
ASSLSERQGNSPLH
>TRBV6-1|-|TRBJ1-1
ASGRLNAEAF
>TRBV30|TRBD2|TRBJ2-1
AWSPGLAGEENEQF
>TRBV27|-|TRBJ1-1
ASKGRTYNTEAF
>TRBV19|TRBD2|TRBJ2-5
ASRDKGRASQY
>TRBV5-1|-|TRBJ2-1
ARISRTRQYNEQF
>TRBV7-9|TRBD1|TRBJ2-7
ASSEDRAAYEQY
>TRBV4-1|-|TRBJ1-4
ASSPLQPTNEKLF
>TRBV18|TRBD1|TRBJ1-3
ASSPRQGATGNTIY
>TRBV24-1|-|TRBJ2-1
ATSDPPRTRHEQF
>TRBV6-5|TRBD2|TRBJ2-5
ASSYLSGKLPTRETQY
>TRBV2|-|TRBJ2-2
ASSHTGELF
>TRBV5-1|TRBD1|TRBJ2-1
ASSLVGDRGNEQF
>TRBV28|TRBD2|TRBJ2-1
ASTVTSGRLNEQF
>TRBV19|-|TRBJ2-4
ASSEQGSIAKNIQY
>TRBV5-4|TRBD2|TRBJ2-1
ASTSGLDATGTRFEQF
>TRBV2|TRBD2|TRBJ2-1
ASSEASGRANEQF
>TRBV20-1|TRBD1|TRBJ2-7
SARAGQDRSISYEQY
>TRBV4-2|-|TRBJ2-6
ASSQGALAKSGANVLT
>TRBV3-1|-|TRBJ1-1
ASSQGRRNTEAF
>TRBV28|-|TRBJ2-2
AGRQPNTGELF
>TRBV19|-|TRBJ1-2
ASRTNDIVGNYGYT
>TRBV30|-|TRBJ1-1
AWSVRHSGGSEAF
>TRBV28|-|TRBJ2-7
ASSLVRGGTYEQY
>TRBV29-1|-|TRBJ1-5
SVGAGNQPQH
>TRBV20-1|TRBD2|TRBJ2-4
SARGGRADIQY
>TRBV3-1|TRBD2|TRBJ2-3
ASSHNYGRAAEGRTDTQY
>TRBV6-2/TRBV6-3|TRBD2|TRBJ2-1
ASSDGLAGGYNEQF
>TRBV7-6|-|TRBJ1-1
ASSRGSNTEAF
>TRBV19|-|TRBJ1-5
ASTHRDNQPQH
>TRBV2|-|TRBJ2-4
ASSERVVVLAKNIQY
>TRBV28|-|TRBJ1-5
ASSSGTDGH
>TRBV20-1|-|TRBJ2-1
SATRGLGNEQF
>TRBV12-3/TRBV12-4|-|TRBJ1-2
ASSFQGATGYT
>TRBV10-1|-|TRBJ1-2
ASIPNGELYGYT
>TRBV6-1|TRBD2|TRBJ2-5
ASSLSGSRETQY